The clone carrying this T cell receptor beta chain was recorded many times. Its antigen is currently unknown. This sample is part of a study of T cells after yellow fever vaccination. The CDR3 length is 15 residues. V gave up 5 bases and J gave up 4 bases; unmatched junction bases: 9. Germline V gene sequence: CDR1 MGHRA, CDR2 YSYEKL. Synthesis of TCR cDNA relied on 5'RACE template switching, which attached a universal primer site and UMIs. TCRdb processed the 5' RACE reads anew with MiXCR; each CDR3 protein has one entry. The table includes about 580,000 distinct CDR3 sequences, 17% detected once. Study-level results: The bulk population could contribute abundant contaminating clonotypes to FACS-sorted repertoires. Only a small proportion of the clonotypes turned up in both the CD4 and the CD8 compartments, likely arising from convergent recombination.

This receptor was obtained from a man between 18 and 35 years old who received the YFV17D yellow fever vaccine. The V call is TRBV4-1, the J call TRBJ1-2; 8 positions agree with TRBD1. The sample was PBMCs, taken about 5 days after the first yellow fever vaccination. The CDR3 region is CASSEIQGDAYGYTF. CDR3 coding DNA: TGCGCCAGCAGCGAAATACAGGGGGATGCCTATGGCTACACCTTC.